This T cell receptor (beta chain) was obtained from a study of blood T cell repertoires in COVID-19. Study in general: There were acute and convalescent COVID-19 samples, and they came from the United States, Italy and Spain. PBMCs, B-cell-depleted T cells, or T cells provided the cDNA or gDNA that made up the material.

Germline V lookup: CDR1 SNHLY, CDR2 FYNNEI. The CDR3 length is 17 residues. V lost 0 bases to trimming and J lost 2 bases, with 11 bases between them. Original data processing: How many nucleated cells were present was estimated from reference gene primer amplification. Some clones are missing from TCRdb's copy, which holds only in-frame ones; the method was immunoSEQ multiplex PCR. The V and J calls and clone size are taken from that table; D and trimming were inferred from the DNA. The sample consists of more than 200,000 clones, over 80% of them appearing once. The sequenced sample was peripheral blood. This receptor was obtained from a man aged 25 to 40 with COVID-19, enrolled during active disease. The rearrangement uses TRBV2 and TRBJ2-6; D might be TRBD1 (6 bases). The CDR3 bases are TGTGCCAGCAGTGAAGCGCAGGGGCAGGCTGGGGCCAACGTCCTGACTTTC. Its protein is CASSEAQGQAGANVLTF.